These 27 T cell receptor beta chains were sequenced from one sample in a study of blood T cell repertoires in COVID-19. Clones were read by immunoSEQ multiplex PCR, and TCRdb kept only the in-frame ones, dropping some. The sample lists 120,000 or so clones, 82% occurring once. The sample comprised peripheral blood. Receptor source: a woman aged 60-70 years with acute or convalescent COVID-19.

The rearrangement uses TRBV4-2 and TRBJ2-3; tentative D call: TRBD1 (6 bases). CDR3 length: 18 residues. Germline CDR1 LGHNA, CDR2 YNFKEQ. V shed 1 base and J shed 3 bases, with 20 bases lying between them. CDR3 nucleotides: TGTGCCAGCAGCCAAGTCCTTATGGTGGGGGCAATGACAGATACGCAGTATTTT. Its protein product is CASSQVLMVGAMTDTQYF.

This clone was observed once. V and J are TRBV6-4 and TRBJ1-1; 7 bases are shared with TRBD1. Per germline, CDR1 MRHNA and CDR2 SNTAGT. J gave up 5 bases and V 3 bases, and 3 bases lay outside the gene matches. The CDR3 runs to 13 residues. The CDR3 reads CASSESTGTEAFF. In nucleotides, the CDR3 is TGTGCCAGCAGTGAATCGACAGGGACTGAAGCTTTCTTT.

In DNA, the CDR3 is TGTGTCAGAAGCCCCAGCAATGAGCAGTTCTTC. Amino acids: CVRSPSNEQFF. The V gene is TRBV7-5, the J gene TRBJ2-1; the listed D gene, TRBD1, was not tested against the DNA. TRBV7-5 is marked as a pseudogene. This CDR3 has 11 residues.

This chain connects TRBV6-5 to TRBJ2-7; 7 bases agree with TRBD1. Germline CDR1 and CDR2: MNHEY and SVGAGI. V trimming: 6 bases; J trimming: 1 base; junction bases outside the gene matches: 9. This CDR3 is 15 amino acids long. CDR3 sequence reads: CASSPTGIRSYEQYF. The CDR3 DNA reads TGTGCCAGCAGCCCGACAGGGATCCGATCCTACGAGCAGTACTTC.

This clone was counted only a few times. The rearrangement joins TRBV5-6 to TRBJ2-7; TRBD1 might be the D (6 bases). Germline loops: CDR1 SGHDT, CDR2 YYEEEE. The CDR3 is 14 amino acids. Between the trimmed V and J ends, which lost 4 bases and 2 bases, there was a span of 13 bases. The CDR3 sequence: CASSSARGPYEQYF. CDR3 coding DNA: TGTGCCAGCAGCAGCGCCAGGGGACCCTACGAGCAGTACTTC.

This chain joins TRBV28 and TRBJ2-1, with 12 bases matching TRBD1. Per the germline V gene, CDR1 is MDHEN and CDR2 is SYDVKM. CDR3 size: 21 residues. V lost 2 bases, J lost 0 bases, and 14 bases stayed unmatched. The CDR3 here is CASSLPLGQGANLPSYNEQFF. CDR3 coding DNA: TGTGCCAGCAGTTTACCCTTGGGACAGGGGGCCAACCTCCCCTCCTACAATGAGCAGTTCTTC.

The rearrangement links TRBV3-1 (or the pseudogene TRBV3-2) to TRBJ1-2; possibly TRBD1 for D (5 bases). CDR1 is LGHDT and CDR2 is YNNKEL in the germline V gene (reference sequence). V shed 4 bases and J shed 3 bases, with 9 bases lying between them. The CDR3 is made up of 13 amino acids. The DNA of the CDR3 is TGTGCCAGCAGCCGACCAGGGTACTATGGCTACACCTTC. Protein product: CASSRPGYYGYTF.

The chain links TRBV4-3 to TRBJ1-2, with 7 bases aligning to TRBD1. The CDR3 consists of 16 residues. Germline values: CDR1 LGHNA, CDR2 YSLEER. V was pared by 0 bases and J by 4 bases, with 8 bases of the junction left unmatched. CDR3 sequence: CASSQDGRGPTYGYTF. The CDR3, as DNA: TGCGCCAGCAGCCAAGATGGAAGGGGGCCTACCTATGGCTACACCTTC.

The rearrangement joins TRBV7-9 to TRBJ2-2, with D perhaps TRBD2 (5 bases). Between the trimmed V and J ends, which lost 5 bases and 1 base, there was a span of 11 bases. The CDR3 is 15 amino acids. From germline, CDR1 is SEHNR and CDR2 FQNEAQ (reference sequence). The CDR3: CASSQARGNTGELFF. In DNA form, the CDR3 reads TGTGCCAGCAGCCAAGCCCGGGGGAACACCGGGGAGCTGTTTTTT.

This chain joins TRBV28 and TRBJ1-1; TRBD1 aligns across 10 bases. J was trimmed by 6 bases and V by 5 bases; bases with no gene match: 12. Germline CDR1 is MDHEN and CDR2 is SYDVKM. The CDR3 spans 16 residues. CDR3 residues: CASSLGQGVLDPEAFF. The CDR3 DNA follows: TGTGCCAGCAGTCTCGGACAGGGGGTACTTGACCCTGAAGCTTTCTTT.

The rearrangement uses TRBV6-5 and TRBJ2-7, with D unresolved. Trimming left V 4 bases short and J 0 bases short, with 13 bases between. CDR3 length equals 15 residues. Germline values: CDR1 MNHEY, CDR2 SVGAGI. The CDR3 DNA reads TGTGCCAGCAGTTCCCCCGCTGTGAGCTCCTACGAGCAGTACTTC. Protein sequence: CASSSPAVSSYEQYF.

This clone was seen a few times. The J gene is TRBJ1-2, the V gene TRBV2, with 10 bases that match TRBD1. The CDR3 has 15 residues. Trimming removed 2 bases from V and 4 bases from J; junction bases left unmatched: 4. The germline V gene has CDR1 SNHLY and CDR2 FYNNEI. For the CDR3, the DNA is TGTGCCAGCAGTGAAAGACAGGGGGCGCTCTATGGCTACACCTTC. It is translated as CASSERQGALYGYTF.

V and J are TRBV5-1 and TRBJ1-3; D uncertain. Between the trimmed V and J ends, which lost 5 bases and 2 bases, there was a span of 11 bases. The CDR3 loop spans 14 amino acids. Germline values: CDR1 SGHRS, CDR2 YFSETQ. The CDR3 here is CASRPEAAGNTIYF. The CDR3 DNA sequence: TGCGCCAGCAGGCCCGAGGCGGCTGGAAACACCATATATTTT.

The chain recombines TRBV4-3 with TRBJ2-1; the match to TRBD2 covers 7 bases. V lost 1 base to trimming and J lost 10 bases; unmatched junction nucleotides: 4. CDR3 length: 13 residues. CDR1 and CDR2 from the germline V gene are LGHNA and YSLEER. The CDR3 loop reads CASSQVAGEEQFF. CDR3 DNA: TGCGCCAGCAGCCAAGTGGCGGGGGAAGAGCAGTTCTTC.

The rearrangement links TRBV7-6 to TRBJ2-6; 8 nucleotides agree with TRBD1. V dropped 4 bases and J dropped 0; count of bases not matched to a gene: 8. The CDR3 loop spans 18 amino acids. The germline CDR1 and CDR2 sequences are SGHVS and FNYEAQ. CDR3 DNA sequence: TGTGCCAGCAGCTCATCCCGGGACAGGAGCTCTGGGGCCAACGTCCTGACTTTC. It encodes CASSSSRDRSSGANVLTF. Full variable domain (missing parts from reference TRBV7-6 and TRBJ2-6): GAGVSQSPRYKVTKRGQDVALRCDPISGHVSLYWYRQALGQGPEFLTYFNYEAQQDKSGLPNDRFSAERPEGSISTLTIQRTEQRDSAMYRCASSSSRDRSSGANVLTFGAGSRLTVL.

The chain recombines TRBV11-3 with TRBJ2-7; a possible D gene is TRBD1 (5 bases). Germline V gene data show CDR1 as SGHNT and CDR2 as YENEEA. Trimming took off 4 bases at V and 2 bases at J, with 9 bases between the two ends. The CDR3 has 13 residues. The CDR3 reads CASSSSRAYEQYF. DNA for the CDR3: TGTGCCAGCAGCTCTTCCAGGGCCTACGAGCAGTACTTC.

The J gene is TRBJ1-1, the V gene TRBV9, with D tentatively TRBD1 (5 bases). V shed 0 bases and J shed 5 bases, with 11 bases lying between them. Per the germline V gene, CDR1 is SGDLS and CDR2 is YYNGEE. The CDR3 is 14 residues long. CDR3 amino acids: CASSVDPGETEAFF. In DNA, the CDR3 is TGTGCCAGCAGCGTAGACCCGGGGGAGACTGAAGCTTTCTTT.

The rearrangement joins TRBV30 to TRBJ1-2; maybe TRBD1 (6 bases). V dropped 2 bases and J dropped 5 bases, with 15 bases sitting between them. This CDR3 has 14 amino acids. The germline V gene encodes CDR1 GTSNPN and CDR2 SVGIG (reference sequence). CDR3 in amino acids: CAWSITRTAYGYTF. In DNA, the CDR3 is TGTGCCTGGAGTATTACCAGGACAGCTTATGGCTACACCTTC.

The chain recombines TRBV28 with TRBJ2-2, with D possibly matching TRBD2 (7 bases). CDR3 size: 15 residues. CDR1 and CDR2 from the germline V gene are MDHEN and SYDVKM. With 2 bases removed from V and 4 bases from J, the gap between germline ends came to 11 bases. DNA of the CDR3: TGTGCCAGCAGTTTACCGGGGGGCGGCACCGGGGAGCTGTTTTTT. It codes for CASSLPGGGTGELFF.

The table lists this clone with a count of one. This chain links TRBV6-5 with TRBJ1-1; D is ambiguous. V was pared by 0 bases and J by 9 bases, with 11 bases between. The germline gives CDR1 MNHEY, CDR2 SVGAGI. The CDR3 extends over 13 amino acids. Here the CDR3 reads CASSYSVSFQAFF. CDR3 nucleotides: TGTGCCAGCAGTTACTCGGTTAGCTTTCAAGCTTTCTTT.

The rearrangement joins TRBV7-9 to TRBJ2-7; D perhaps matches TRBD2 (6 bases). Germline CDR1 is SEHNR and CDR2 is FQNEAQ (reference sequence). Between the trimmed V and J ends, which lost 4 bases and 7 bases, there was a span of 11 bases. The CDR3 sequence is 12 residues long. CDR3 protein: CASSWGLSEQYF. The DNA for the CDR3 is TGTGCCAGCAGCTGGGGACTGTCGGAGCAGTACTTC.

This CDR3 is CASSQLQGDGYTF. CDR3 bases: TGTGCCAGCAGCCAGTTACAGGGAGATGGCTACACCTTC. The chain links TRBV3-1 (or the pseudogene TRBV3-2) to TRBJ1-2; a possible D gene is TRBD1 (6 bases). The germline gives CDR1 LGHDT, CDR2 YNNKEL (reference sequence). V was cut by 3 bases and J by 6 bases, with 11 bases left in between. The CDR3 runs to 13 residues.

This clone was seen many times. The CDR3 DNA reads TGTGCCAGCAGCTCGATTCCGGGACAGGGGAAGGGAGGCTACACCTTC. This encodes CASSSIPGQGKGGYTF. V and J are TRBV11-2 and TRBJ1-2; 10 nucleotides align to TRBD1. CDR3 length: 16 amino acids. Germline V CDR1 and CDR2: SGHAT, FQNNGV. The V gene end was trimmed by 4 bases and the J gene end by 8 bases; junction bases not matched to a gene: 13.

V and J are TRBV9 and TRBJ1-2; 10 nucleotides agree with TRBD1. Germline CDR1 is SGDLS and CDR2 is YYNGEE. V lost 0 bases, J lost 6 bases, and 14 bases stayed unmatched. The CDR3 is 18 residues long. The CDR3 loop reads CASSVGQTRGQGRNGYTF. CDR3 sequence (DNA): TGTGCCAGCAGCGTAGGCCAAACAAGGGGACAGGGGAGGAATGGCTACACCTTC.

Concerning this clone itself: Other DNA variants within this sample encode the same CDR3. This chain links TRBV30 with TRBJ2-7; possible D gene TRBD1, 5 bases. The CDR3 has 13 residues. Germline-derived CDR1 and CDR2 are GTSNPN and SVGIG (reference sequence). V lost 0 bases to trimming and J lost 4 bases, with 10 bases between them. The CDR3 spells CAWSVSRVYEQYF. DNA of the CDR3: TGTGCCTGGAGTGTAAGCAGGGTATACGAGCAGTACTTC.

V and J are TRBV15 and TRBJ1-3; 7 bases agree with TRBD1. Germline V gives CDR1 LNHNV, CDR2 YYDKDF (reference sequence). The CDR3 consists of 15 residues. Trimming at V came to 3 bases and at J to 0 bases, leaving 2 bases not matched to a gene. CDR3 in amino acids: CATSRDRFSGNTIYF. CDR3 nucleotide sequence: TGTGCCACCAGCAGGGACAGGTTCTCTGGAAACACCATATATTTT.

V and J are TRBV5-6 and TRBJ2-7; D is possibly TRBD2 (6 bases). The CDR3 spans 14 residues. Germline assignment: CDR1 SGHDT and CDR2 YYEEEE. V lost 4 bases to trimming and J lost 2 bases, with 13 bases between them. The CDR3 nucleotides are TGTGCCAGCAGCGTCCCGGGCGGGACCTACGAGCAGTACTTC. Its translation is CASSVPGGTYEQYF.